This entry lists 5 T cell receptor beta chains sequenced from one sample in a study of PD-L1 blockade in urothelial cancer. This sample's time point: pretreatment peripheral blood. The table came from immunoSEQ multiplex PCR; TCRdb's copy has only in-frame clones and leaves some out. The repertoire has fewer than 95,000 clones, 80% to 85% of them found once; the top ten carry around 2%. The specimen comprised PBMCs, sampled around atezolizumab (anti-PD-L1) treatment. The receptors were sampled from a man aged 55 to 70 with urothelial cancer.

The chain joins TRBV28 to TRBJ1-2; 7 bases agree with TRBD1. Germline-derived CDR1 and CDR2 are MDHEN and SYDVKM. With 6 bases clipped from V and 3 bases from J, the junction kept 1 base outside the gene matches. The CDR3 runs to 12 residues. The CDR3 sequence: CASSGTDYGYTF. CDR3 nucleotides: TGTGCCAGCAGCGGGACAGACTATGGCTACACCTTC.

The chain joins TRBV6-5 to TRBJ1-1; a possible D gene is TRBD1 (6 bases). This CDR3 is 14 amino acids long. CDR1 and CDR2 from the germline V gene are MNHEY and SVGAGI. V shed 7 bases and J shed 3 bases, with 15 bases lying between them. The CDR3 DNA sequence: TGTGCCAGCACCCCGGACAGAGGGCACACTGAAGCTTTCTTT. As protein: CASTPDRGHTEAFF.

The rearrangement joins TRBV29-1 to TRBJ1-1; a possible D gene is TRBD1 (5 bases). CDR1 is SQVTM and CDR2 is ANQGSEA in the germline V gene. V lost 4 bases and J 0 bases, leaving 12 bases between the germline ends. The CDR3 has 14 residues. CDR3 DNA sequence: TGCAGCGTTGGGGGGGTAGAGATGAACACTGAAGCTTTCTTT. Amino acid sequence: CSVGGVEMNTEAFF.

The chain combines TRBV28 with TRBJ1-1, with TRBD1 matching over 8 bases. V trimming: 5 bases; J trimming: 4 bases; junction bases outside the gene matches: 9. Germline loops: CDR1 MDHEN, CDR2 SYDVKM. The CDR3 covers 15 residues. The CDR3: CASSGAGGIGTEAFF. The CDR3 region has the DNA TGTGCCAGCAGTGGGGCAGGGGGCATTGGCACTGAAGCTTTCTTT. The full variable domain, in which reference TRBV28 and TRBJ1-1 provide the parts outside the CDR3, is DVKVTQSSRYLVKRTGEKVFLECVQDMDHENMFWYRQDPGLGLRLIYFSYDVKMKEKGDIPEGYSVSREKKERFSLILESASTNQTSMYLCASSGAGGIGTEAFFGQGTRLTVV.

CDR3 DNA: TGTGCCAGCATGGGAATGAGAGTGACTATGGAGTACTTC. Protein: CASMGMRVTMEYF. This chain uses TRBV28 with TRBJ2-7; D is possibly TRBD2 (5 bases). The V end lost 7 bases, the J end lost 11 bases, and 21 bases lay between the germline ends. The CDR3 spans 13 residues. Germline lookup yields CDR1 MDHEN and CDR2 SYDVKM.